Below are 2 T cell receptor beta chains sequenced from a single sample in a study of beta chain features in type 1 diabetes. Every bit of the isolated RNA underwent reverse transcription, so sequencing read expressed TCRB transcripts. TCRdb's table, derived via immunoSEQ multiplex PCR, lists solely in-frame clones and lacks some. This repertoire shows hundreds of thousands of clones, around 12% found once; its top ten account for 0.017%. The sequencing input was naive CD4+ T cells from blood. These receptors all stem from a man younger than 30 in good health.

This clone was counted only a few times. The V gene is TRBV4-1, the J gene TRBJ2-1; 7 positions match TRBD2. Germline V gene data show CDR1 as MGHRA and CDR2 as YSYEKL. With V trimmed by 4 bases and J by 9 bases, 15 bases remained unmatched. This CDR3 is built from 16 residues. Written as DNA, the CDR3 is TGCGCCAGCAGCCCCCTAGGGGTAAGGGAGGGCCGTGAGCAGTTCTTC. Its translation is CASSPLGVREGREQFF.

This clone was recorded a few times. The rearrangement uses TRBV4-2 and TRBJ2-1; no clear D. The CDR3 has 15 residues. In germline, CDR1 is LGHNA, CDR2 YNFKEQ. The V end was cut by 1 base, the J end by 4 bases, with 11 bases between. This CDR3 reads CASSQGDSLYNEQFF. CDR3 DNA: TGTGCCAGCAGCCAAGGTGATAGTCTGTACAATGAGCAGTTCTTC.